These 9 T cell receptor beta chains came from one sample sequenced in a study of cytomegalovirus exposure and HLA in healthy donors. In the PCR, 60 Vbeta and 13 Jbeta primers were used. Only in-frame clones appear in the TCRdb table, and some are missing; sequencing was by immunoSEQ multiplex PCR. Counted here are about 40,000 clones, 60% to 70% occurring once; the ten biggest clones make up nearly 4%. The sequenced sample was PBMCs. The source is a middle-aged man in good health and CMV-seronegative.

A few counts support this clone. The chain combines TRBV11-1 with TRBJ2-3; 13 bases fit TRBD2. Germline loops: CDR1 SGHAT, CDR2 FQDESV (reference sequence). This CDR3 comprises 14 residues. V trimming: 5 bases; J trimming: 10 bases; junction bases outside the gene matches: 6. CDR3 DNA: TGTGCCAGCAGCCAGGTTGGACTAGCGGGGGCGCAGTATTTT. It yields the protein CASSQVGLAGAQYF.

In DNA form, the CDR3 reads TGCAGTGATAGCGGGGGAGAGACCCAGTACTTC. Translating it yields CSDSGGETQYF. This rearrangement joins TRBV20-1 to TRBJ2-5; TRBD2 matches 9 bases. Trimming took 7 bases from V and 4 from J; bases not matched to a gene: 1. The germline V gene has CDR1 DFQATT and CDR2 SNEGSKA (reference sequence). The CDR3 has 11 residues.

The chain uses TRBV9 and TRBJ1-2, with D perhaps matching TRBD1 (6 bases). Per the germline V gene, CDR1 is SGDLS and CDR2 is YYNGEE. This CDR3 is built from 16 residues. V lost 0 bases and J 7 bases, leaving 19 bases between the germline ends. The CDR3 reads CASSVAGGGGGAGYTF. As DNA, the CDR3 is TGTGCCAGCAGCGTAGCTGGGGGAGGGGGTGGGGCTGGCTACACCTTC.

J is TRBJ2-2 and V is TRBV4-2, with D possibly TRBD2 on 6 matching bases. The germline V gene encodes CDR1 LGHNA and CDR2 YNFKEQ. The CDR3 runs to 17 residues. Trimming pared 4 bases from V and 0 bases from J, leaving 15 bases between. The CDR3 region has the DNA TGTGCCAGCAGCCCGGAGTGGGGCGGGGCGAACACCGGGGAGCTGTTTTTT. Protein sequence: CASSPEWGGANTGELFF.

The chain uses TRBV5-1 and TRBJ1-5, with TRBD1 matching over 8 bases. Unmatched junction bases numbered 2, after V lost 4 bases and J lost 2 bases. This CDR3 region has 14 residues. Germline V CDR1 and CDR2: SGHRS, YFSETQ. The CDR3 DNA sequence: TGCGCCAGCAGCCCGGACAGGGGCAATCAGCCCCAGCATTTT. This translates into CASSPDRGNQPQHF.

V and J are TRBV6-4 and TRBJ1-2; D is unresolved. The CDR3 loop spans 14 amino acids. Germline V gene sequence: CDR1 MRHNA, CDR2 SNTAGT. Trimming took off 3 bases at V and 5 bases at J, with 13 bases between the two ends. The CDR3 DNA reads TGTGCCAGCAGTGAGGGCCCACTTAGTTATGGCTACACCTTC. It codes for CASSEGPLSYGYTF.

This clone was detected only a few times. This chain connects TRBV4-3 to TRBJ2-1; 9 positions match TRBD2. CDR1 and CDR2 from the germline V gene are LGHNA and YSLEER. This CDR3 has 16 residues. With 0 bases clipped from V and 4 bases from J, the junction kept 4 bases outside the gene matches. The CDR3 region has the DNA TGCGCCAGCAGCCAAGAACCTAGCGGGGAGTACAATGAGCAGTTCTTC. Translating it yields CASSQEPSGEYNEQFF.

Written as DNA, the CDR3 is TGTGCCTGGAACTATGCGGGACAGACCAGCAATCAGCCCCAGCATTTT. Translation gives CAWNYAGQTSNQPQHF. This chain links TRBV30 with TRBJ1-5; TRBD1 aligns across 7 bases. CDR1 GTSNPN and CDR2 SVGIG come from the germline V gene (reference sequence). This CDR3 is 16 amino acids long. Trimming cost V 4 bases and J 1 base; bases outside gene matches: 10.

The chain links TRBV23-1 to TRBJ1-5; 8 nucleotides line up with TRBD1. TRBV23-1 is an ORF, with its function uncertain. The J segment lost 0 bases and the V segment lost 4 bases, leaving 17 bases of the junction unmatched. This CDR3 is built from 20 residues. The CDR3 DNA sequence: TGCGCCAGCAGTCTCCAATTATTGGGACAGGAAGACTATAGCAATCAGCCCCAGCATTTT. Its protein product is CASSLQLLGQEDYSNQPQHF.